These T cell receptor beta chains were read from a single sample in a study of blood T cell repertoires in COVID-19. TCRdb keeps only in-frame clones here, not all; method: immunoSEQ multiplex PCR. The data contain more than 200,000 clones, 80% to 90% of them singletons. The material sequenced was peripheral blood. All receptors derive from a man between 25 and 39 years old with active or convalescent COVID-19. Both conserved end residues are part of each CDR3. Fields, in order: V gene, clone size, J gene, D gene, CDR3 DNA, CDR3 protein. D genes are given only for firm matches. Clone size appears in some rows only: once, few, many, or a class for an expanded clone.

TRBV6-6,NA,TRBJ2-1,NA,TGTGCCAGCGGGGGGAATTATGAGCAGTTCTTC,CASGGNYEQFF
TRBV5-1,NA,TRBJ1-3,NA,TGCGCCAGCAGCTTAACGGGGGAAAACACCATATATTTT,CASSLTGENTIYF
TRBV5-1,NA,TRBJ2-7,NA,TGCGCCAGCAGGCCGGGACCCCGGGGGTACGAGCAGTACTTC,CASRPGPRGYEQYF
TRBV30,NA,TRBJ1-1,TRBD1,TGTGCCTGGAGGGGACAGATGAACACTGAAGCTTTCTTT,CAWRGQMNTEAFF
TRBV13,NA,TRBJ2-7,NA,TGTGCCAGCAGCTCAGGGTCCGGCGAGCAGTACTTC,CASSSGSGEQYF
TRBV10-3,few,TRBJ1-6,TRBD1,TGTGCCACCAGCGGAGGGGGTGGGGACAGCACTTCACCCCTCCACTTT,CATSGGGGDSTSPLHF
TRBV10-3,NA,TRBJ2-2,TRBD1,TGTGCCATCAGTGGTCGGACAGGGGCGAACACCGGGGAGCTGTTTTTT,CAISGRTGANTGELFF
TRBV7-2,NA,TRBJ1-5,NA,TGTGCCAGCAGCTTAACGGGTTACAATCAGCCCCAGCATTTT,CASSLTGYNQPQHF
TRBV11-2,NA,TRBJ2-5,NA,TGTGCCAGCAGCCCCGGACGGGGGTGGGAGACCCAGTACTTC,CASSPGRGWETQYF
TRBV11-2,NA,TRBJ2-5,TRBD1,TGTGCCAGCAGCCTCGGGACAGAAGAGACCCAGTACTTC,CASSLGTEETQYF
TRBV27,NA,TRBJ1-2,NA,TGTGCCAGCAGTTTTTCAGGGATGGGGGGTGGCCCTAACTATGGCTACACCTTC,CASSFSGMGGGPNYGYTF
TRBV9,NA,TRBJ1-6,NA,TGTGCCAGCAGCGTAGTGCCAGGGGATTCACCCCTCCACTTT,CASSVVPGDSPLHF
TRBV5-5,NA,TRBJ2-5,TRBD1,TGTGCCAGCAGCTACTTCGGACAGGGACAAGAGACCCAGTACTTC,CASSYFGQGQETQYF
TRBV2,NA,TRBJ2-3,NA,TGTGCCAGCAGAGAGTTACAGGGTCCAGATACGCAGTATTTT,CASRELQGPDTQYF
TRBV5-1,NA,TRBJ1-2,NA,TGCGCCAGCCGGCAGGAAAACTATGGCTACACCTTC,CASRQENYGYTF
TRBV9,NA,TRBJ2-1,TRBD1,TGTGCCAGCAGCGTAGTAGGGACAGAGTACAATGAGCAGTTCTTC,CASSVVGTEYNEQFF
TRBV6-6,NA,TRBJ2-3,TRBD2,TGTGCCAGCAGTTACACCGCGGGAGGCGATACGCAGTATTTT,CASSYTAGGDTQYF
TRBV2,once,TRBJ1-1,TRBD1,TGTGCCAGCAGTCGGGGACAGGGGGCTGGCATCGACACTGAAGCTTTCTTT,CASSRGQGAGIDTEAFF
TRBV18,many,TRBJ1-6,NA,TGTGCCAGCTCACCTAGTGAGGTGAAGGTATCACCCCTCCACTTT,CASSPSEVKVSPLHF
TRBV7-3,NA,TRBJ2-3,TRBD2,TGTGCCAGCAGCTTAATAGGAGGTAGCGGGGGTGGCACAGATACGCAGTATTTT,CASSLIGGSGGGTDTQYF
TRBV5-4,once,TRBJ2-1,TRBD1,TGTGCCAGCAGCTTGGGGGACAGGGGTGATGAGCAGTTCTTC,CASSLGDRGDEQFF
TRBV19,NA,TRBJ2-3,TRBD2,TGTGCCAGTAGTACGCTCGGGGGGGGCCCGACAGATACGCAGTATTTT,CASSTLGGGPTDTQYF
TRBV29-1,NA,TRBJ2-3,NA,TGCAGCGTTGGGGCCCGCACAGATACGCAGTATTTT,CSVGARTDTQYF
TRBV27,few,TRBJ1-2,NA,TGTGCCAGCAGTTCCCCGGGGGACGATAACTATGGCTACACCTTC,CASSSPGDDNYGYTF
TRBV29-1,NA,TRBJ2-3,NA,TGCAGCGGCCTACAGGGCATAGGGACAGATACGCAGTATTTT,CSGLQGIGTDTQYF
TRBV6-2/TRBV6-3,NA,TRBJ2-4,NA,TGTGCCAGCAGTTACCCGGACAGCGTAAAAAACATTCAGTACTTC,CASSYPDSVKNIQYF
TRBV28,NA,TRBJ2-5,TRBD2,TGTGCCAGCAGTTTCATAAGGACTAGCGTAGGGGAGACCCAGTACTTC,CASSFIRTSVGETQYF
TRBV14,NA,TRBJ2-4,NA,TGTGCCAGCAGCCTTTCTGGACTGGATAGCATTCAGTACTTC,CASSLSGLDSIQYF
TRBV7-2,NA,TRBJ1-2,NA,TGTGCCAGCAGCTCCTACCGCGGAGCGGATGCATATGGCTACACCTTC,CASSSYRGADAYGYTF
TRBV30,few,TRBJ1-6,NA,TGTGCCTGGAGGGACACAAATTCACCCCTCCACTTT,CAWRDTNSPLHF
TRBV10-3,NA,TRBJ1-6,NA,TGTGCCATCGGAGGAAAACCGGGGTACCTCGTTTCACCCCTCCACTTT,CAIGGKPGYLVSPLHF
TRBV29-1,NA,TRBJ2-5,NA,TGCAGCGTTGAAGCAGGCCAAGAGACCCAGTACTTC,CSVEAGQETQYF
TRBV18,NA,TRBJ2-1,NA,TGTGCCAGCTCCTTAAACAGGGGAGGCTACAATGAGCAGTTCTTC,CASSLNRGGYNEQFF
TRBV7-9,NA,TRBJ1-2,NA,TGTGCCAGCAGCTACAGTGAGATCCCCTATGGCTACACCTTC,CASSYSEIPYGYTF
TRBV5-5,NA,TRBJ2-7,NA,TGTGCCAGCAGCTGGGGCGACTACGAGCAGTACTTC,CASSWGDYEQYF
TRBV6-1,NA,TRBJ2-2,TRBD1,TGTGCCAGCAGTGAATTGGGGACAGGGCTGAGCGGGGAGCTGTTTTTT,CASSELGTGLSGELFF
TRBV15,few,TRBJ2-7,NA,TGTGCCACCCGGGGAGGCTACGAGCAGTACTTC,CATRGGYEQYF
TRBV7-2,NA,TRBJ1-5,NA,TGTGCCAGCAGCTCACAGGGAGGGGTGCAGCCCCAGCATTTT,CASSSQGGVQPQHF
TRBV27,NA,TRBJ1-2,TRBD1,TGTGCCAGCAGTTTATCCGGGACAGGCCATGGCTACACCTTC,CASSLSGTGHGYTF
TRBV18,NA,TRBJ1-1,NA,TGTGCCAGCTCACCCACAGCCTTGAACACTGAAGCTTTCTTT,CASSPTALNTEAFF
TRBV19,NA,TRBJ2-3,NA,TGTGCCAGTGGTCGACAGGGCACAGATACGCAGTATTTT,CASGRQGTDTQYF
TRBV30,NA,TRBJ2-7,NA,TGTGCCTGGTCGGCGAACAGGGCAGCCCACGAGCAGTACTTC,CAWSANRAAHEQYF
TRBV20-1,NA,TRBJ1-4,TRBD1,TGCAGTGCTAGTAGGGGGACAGTTAATGAAAAACTGTTTTTT,CSASRGTVNEKLFF
TRBV5-8,NA,TRBJ1-1,NA,TGTGCCAGCAGCTTGGGCCTCTATACTGAAGCTTTCTTT,CASSLGLYTEAFF
TRBV11-2,NA,TRBJ2-3,TRBD2,TGTGCCAGCAGAACCAGGACTAGCGGCATTGCAGATACGCAGTATTTT,CASRTRTSGIADTQYF
TRBV10-1,NA,TRBJ1-2,NA,TGCGCCAGCAGTGAGTCGACTAATGGAGGGATTTACAATGGCTACACCTTC,CASSESTNGGIYNGYTF
TRBV6-5,NA,TRBJ2-1,NA,TGTGCCAGCAGTTACCTAAACTACAATGAGCAGTTCTTC,CASSYLNYNEQFF
TRBV7-2,NA,TRBJ1-2,TRBD1,TGTGCCAGCAGCTTAGTGGGTCAGGGGGGAGGCTATGGCTACACCTTC,CASSLVGQGGGYGYTF
TRBV7-2,NA,TRBJ2-7,TRBD2,TGTGCCAGCAGGCTAGGGGAGGGGTACTACGAGCAGTACTTC,CASRLGEGYYEQYF
TRBV3-1/TRBV3-2,NA,TRBJ1-2,TRBD1,TGTGCCAGCAGCCTACGACAGGGCCGCGATTCTGGCTACACCTTC,CASSLRQGRDSGYTF
TRBV9,NA,TRBJ2-7,TRBD2,TGTGCCAGCAGCGCCTCCTCGGGGGGAGATAGTTACGAGCAGTACTTC,CASSASSGGDSYEQYF
TRBV12-3/TRBV12-4,NA,TRBJ2-2,NA,TGTGCCAGCAAGCCCGCTAGCGCCGGGGAGCTGTTTTTT,CASKPASAGELFF
TRBV3-1/TRBV3-2,NA,TRBJ1-1,NA,TGTGCCACCCATCAGACAGGACGGAACACTGAAGCTTTCTTT,CATHQTGRNTEAFF
TRBV6-4,NA,TRBJ1-1,TRBD1,TGTGCCAGCAGTGACTCGGCAGGGGGAGGCACTGAAGCTTTCTTT,CASSDSAGGGTEAFF